The present entry profiles one T cell receptor (beta chain) with its context. This specimen comes from a study of CD8+ T cells in alopecia areata. The CDR3 is 14 amino acids. In germline, CDR1 is SQVTM, CDR2 ANQGSEA. Germline trimming cut 7 bases from V and 6 bases from J; bases unmatched to any gene: 9. Treatment given: oral pan-JAK inhibitor, 5-10 mg twice daily. RNA extraction and reverse transcription yielded cDNA as sequencing template. Using immunoSEQ multiplex PCR, the repertoire was profiled, and TCRdb retains in-frame clones only, with some absent. The data show some 110,000 clones, roughly 58% seen once.

This TCR came from a human donor with alopecia areata. The chain couples TRBV29-1 to TRBJ2-3; 11 bases fit TRBD2. Sequencing used CD8+ T cells sorted from blood, obtained at week 4, from a patient treated with tofacitinib. As DNA, the CDR3 is TGCAGCGGCACTAGCGGGGGCCCCCCCGATACGCAGTATTTT. Amino acid sequence: CSGTSGGPPDTQYF.